This T cell receptor (beta chain) was sequenced for a study of siplizumab effects on memory and regulatory T cells. Overall study findings and caveats: Treatment with siplizumab left mappable alloreactive CD4+ clones averaging roughly 66% Treg-derived, compared with over 25% in controls. Many proliferating CD4+ or CD8+ clones remained unclassified. Roughly 80-96% of them could not be assigned either a naive or a memory phenotype.

To note about this clone: Its antigen is still unknown.

The germline V gene has CDR1 LGHNT and CDR2 FRNRAP. The CDR3 has 13 residues. J lost 10 bases, V lost 7 bases, and 10 bases had no gene match. Using immunoSEQ multiplex PCR, the repertoire was profiled, and TCRdb retains in-frame clones only, with some absent. This sample yields some 64,000 clones, of which 79% are seen a single time; roughly 0.4% belongs to the top ten. This clonotype was sampled from a human donor in good health. Sequencing used memory CD4+ T cells sorted from blood. This sequence joins TRBV12-5 and TRBJ2-1, with TRBD2 identical over 7 bases. CDR3: CASVPGGGNEQFF. DNA of the CDR3: TGTGCTAGTGTCCCGGGCGGGGGAAACGAGCAGTTCTTC.